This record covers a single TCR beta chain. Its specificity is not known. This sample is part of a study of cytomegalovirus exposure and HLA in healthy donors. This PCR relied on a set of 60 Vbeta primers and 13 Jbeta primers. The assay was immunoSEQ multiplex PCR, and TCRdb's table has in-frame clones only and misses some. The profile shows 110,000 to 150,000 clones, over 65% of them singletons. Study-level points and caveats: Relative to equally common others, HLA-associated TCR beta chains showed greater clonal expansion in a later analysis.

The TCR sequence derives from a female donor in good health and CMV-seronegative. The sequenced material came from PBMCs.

CDR3 region: CATSRDWGDEQYF. Here the CDR3 DNA reads TGTGCCACCAGCAGAGATTGGGGGGACGAGCAGTACTTC. The V call is TRBV15, the J call TRBJ2-7; a weak D match, TRBD2 (6 bases). V was pared by 0 bases and J by 5 bases, with 8 bases between. Germline lookup yields CDR1 LNHNV and CDR2 YYDKDF (reference sequence). This CDR3 has 13 residues.